Below, 15 T cell receptor beta chains from the same sample are listed, as sequenced in a study of T cell responses to AZD1222 COVID-19 vaccine. Data came from immunoSEQ multiplex PCR; TCRdb stores just in-frame clones and leaves some out. Among 90,000 to 150,000 clones, more than 85% were seen once, and the ten largest hold roughly 2.4%. The material was peripheral blood, obtained on day 0 of AZD1222 vaccination. All receptors derive from an adult in good health.

The chain links TRBV30 to TRBJ1-5; 7 bases line up with TRBD1. Trimming removed 0 bases from V and 4 bases from J; junction bases left unmatched: 12. Germline CDR1 GTSNPN, CDR2 SVGIG (reference sequence). The CDR3 loop spans 17 amino acids. The CDR3 bases are TGTGCCTGGAGTGTATATGGGAGGACAGGAAGGAATCAGCCCCAGCATTTT. Translated, it gives CAWSVYGRTGRNQPQHF.

Of note for this clone: In the same sample, other DNA sequences code for this CDR3. This sequence joins TRBV28 and TRBJ2-7, with a tentative D call TRBD1 (6 bases). The germline V and J ends were trimmed by 5 bases and 1 base, with 18 bases remaining between them. The CDR3 spans 16 residues. Germline CDR1 is MDHEN and CDR2 is SYDVKM. The CDR3 here is CASSPYTTGKSYEQYF. The DNA of the CDR3 is TGTGCCAGCAGTCCATACACCACAGGGAAATCCTACGAGCAGTACTTC.

The J gene is TRBJ2-7, the V gene TRBV7-2; D is perhaps TRBD2 (6 bases). The V end lost 1 base, the J end lost 9 bases, and 19 bases lay between the germline ends. CDR3 length: 15 amino acids. The germline gives CDR1 SGHTA, CDR2 FQGNSA. The CDR3 DNA reads TGTGCCAGCAGCTTAGATAGCGGCCAGGGAACAGGGCAGTACTTC. Its protein product is CASSLDSGQGTGQYF. Complete variable domain (other parts from reference TRBV7-2 and TRBJ2-7): GAGVSQSPSNKVTEKGKDVELRCDPISGHTALYWYRQSLGQGLEFLIYFQGNSAPDKSGLPSDRFSAERTGGSVSTLTIQRTQQEDSAVYLCASSLDSGQGTGQYFGPGTRLTVT.

V gene TRBV9 combines with J gene TRBJ2-2; D perhaps matches TRBD1 (6 bases). CDR1 and CDR2 from the germline V gene are SGDLS and YYNGEE. CDR3 length: 14 amino acids. Deletions cut 6 bases from V and 6 bases from J, with 15 bases between. The CDR3 DNA follows: TGTGCCAGCACCGTTCGGGACACTTCCGGGGAGCTGTTTTTT. This codes for CASTVRDTSGELFF. Full variable domain (missing parts from reference TRBV9 and TRBJ2-2): DSGVTQTPKHLITATGQRVTLRCSPRSGDLSVYWYQQSLDQGLQFLIQYYNGEERAKGNILERFSAQQFPDLHSELNLSSLELGDSALYFCASTVRDTSGELFFGEGSRLTVL.

The V call is TRBV20-1, the J call TRBJ2-5; 10 bases are a match to TRBD2. With V trimmed by 3 bases and J by 1 base, 5 bases remained unmatched. Germline V lookup: CDR1 DFQATT, CDR2 SNEGSKA (reference sequence). The CDR3 totals 15 residues. CDR3 sequence: CSASVPSGGQETQYF. For the CDR3, the DNA is TGCAGTGCTAGTGTACCTAGCGGGGGCCAAGAGACCCAGTACTTC.

The chain couples TRBV5-1 to TRBJ1-4, with a tentative D call TRBD1 (6 bases). The CDR3 has 15 amino acids. From germline, CDR1 is SGHRS and CDR2 YFSETQ. Trimming pared 4 bases from V and 7 bases from J, leaving 17 bases between. The CDR3 loop is CASSRSLGGGEKLFF. CDR3 sequence (DNA): TGCGCCAGCAGCAGATCCTTGGGAGGGGGTGAAAAACTGTTTTTT.

The V gene is TRBV2, the J gene TRBJ1-5; D is uncertain. Germline values: CDR1 SNHLY, CDR2 FYNNEI. The CDR3 totals 13 residues. Deletions cut 5 bases from V and 4 bases from J, with 9 bases between. CDR3 region: CASSRTQNQPQHF. The CDR3 bases are TGTGCCAGCAGTAGAACACAGAATCAGCCCCAGCATTTT. Drawing the rest from reference TRBV2 and TRBJ1-5, the complete variable domain is EPEVTQTPSHQVTQMGQEVILRCVPISNHLYFYWYRQILGQKVEFLVSFYNNEISEKSEIFDDQFSVERPDGSNFTLKIRSTKLEDSAMYFCASSRTQNQPQHFGDGTRLSIL.

The chain is built from TRBV5-5 and TRBJ1-5, with TRBD1 matching 7 bases. Germline lookup yields CDR1 SGHKS and CDR2 YYEKEE (reference sequence). This CDR3 is built from 14 residues. J gave up 2 bases and V 4 bases, and 3 bases lay outside the gene matches. CDR3 amino acids: CASSATGGNQPQHF. Written as DNA, the CDR3 is TGTGCCAGCAGCGCCACAGGGGGCAATCAGCCCCAGCATTTT.

The chain is built from TRBV30 and TRBJ2-7, with 10 bases lining up with TRBD2. J lost 5 bases, V lost 3 bases, and 16 bases had no gene match. CDR1 is GTSNPN, CDR2 SVGIG, per germline (reference sequence). This CDR3 is 17 amino acids long. The CDR3 region has the DNA TGTGCCTGGAGCCGGGGAGCGGGAGGGCAAAATAGGGACGAGCAGTACTTC. Protein: CAWSRGAGGQNRDEQYF.

The rearrangement uses TRBV3-1 (or the pseudogene TRBV3-2) and TRBJ2-7, with 7 bases fitting TRBD2. The CDR3 spans 15 residues. Germline assignment: CDR1 LGHDT and CDR2 YNNKEL (reference sequence). Germline trimming cut 0 bases from V and 6 bases from J; bases unmatched to any gene: 8. This CDR3 is CASSQESGKGLEQYF. The CDR3 DNA follows: TGTGCCAGCAGCCAAGAGAGCGGGAAGGGGCTCGAGCAGTACTTC.

The V and J genes are TRBV3-1 (or the pseudogene TRBV3-2) and TRBJ2-1, with 8 bases aligning to TRBD1. Germline CDR1 and CDR2: LGHDT and YNNKEL (reference sequence). This CDR3 is built from 12 residues. Losses at the gene ends were 6 bases for V and 11 bases for J; bases not matched to a gene: 6. CDR3 loop: CASRDRDHKQFF. The CDR3, as DNA: TGTGCCAGCAGGGACAGGGACCACAAGCAGTTCTTC.

This clone was detected only a few times. The V and J genes are TRBV7-2 and TRBJ1-1; weak D call: TRBD1 (5 bases). The CDR3 is 18 amino acids. V lost 2 bases to trimming and J lost 1 base, with 20 bases between them. CDR1 is SGHTA, CDR2 FQGNSA, per germline. CDR3 in amino acids: CASSLSGWAGRRNTEAFF. The CDR3 DNA sequence: TGTGCCAGCAGCTTATCGGGTTGGGCAGGGAGAAGGAACACTGAAGCTTTCTTT. Full variable domain (missing parts from reference TRBV7-2 and TRBJ1-1): GAGVSQSPSNKVTEKGKDVELRCDPISGHTALYWYRQSLGQGLEFLIYFQGNSAPDKSGLPSDRFSAERTGGSVSTLTIQRTQQEDSAVYLCASSLSGWAGRRNTEAFFGQGTRLTVV.

The chain links TRBV30 to TRBJ2-3; the D call may be TRBD1 or TRBD2 (7 bases each). This CDR3 comprises 14 residues. Germline CDR1 is GTSNPN and CDR2 is SVGIG (reference sequence). V lost 1 base and J lost 4, with 12 bases in between. CDR3: CAWSAGGEADTQYF. As DNA, the CDR3 is TGTGCCTGGAGTGCAGGGGGGGAAGCAGATACGCAGTATTTT. Full variable domain (missing parts from reference TRBV30 and TRBJ2-3): SQTIHQWPATLVQPVGSPLSLECTVEGTSNPNLYWYRQAAGRGLQLLFYSVGIGQISSEVPQNLSASRPQDRQFILSSKKLLLSDSGFYLCAWSAGGEADTQYFGPGTRLTVL.

The chain is built from TRBV11-2 and TRBJ1-1; TRBD1 might be the D (6 bases). The CDR3 consists of 16 residues. Germline V lookup: CDR1 SGHAT, CDR2 FQNNGV. V dropped 1 base and J dropped 0 bases, with 12 bases sitting between them. The CDR3 DNA sequence: TGTGCCAGCAGCTTAGTATGGGGGCAGCTGAACACTGAAGCTTTCTTT. Its translation: CASSLVWGQLNTEAFF. Looking up the rest from reference TRBV11-2 and TRBJ1-1 gives the full variable domain: EAGVAQSPRYKIIEKRQSVAFWCNPISGHATLYWYQQILGQGPKLLIQFQNNGVVDDSQLPKDRFSAERLKGVDSTLKIQPAKLEDSAVYLCASSLVWGQLNTEAFFGQGTRLTVV.

V usage is TRBV28 and J usage is TRBJ2-1; 7 bases line up with TRBD1. The CDR3 is 16 residues long. CDR1 is MDHEN, CDR2 SYDVKM, per germline. V was clipped by 8 bases and J by 7 bases; unmatched bases: 17. The CDR3 coding sequence is TGTGCCAGCCCCCCCTTGGGCAGGGGGTCGGGGAATGAGCAGTTCTTC. Its protein is CASPPLGRGSGNEQFF.